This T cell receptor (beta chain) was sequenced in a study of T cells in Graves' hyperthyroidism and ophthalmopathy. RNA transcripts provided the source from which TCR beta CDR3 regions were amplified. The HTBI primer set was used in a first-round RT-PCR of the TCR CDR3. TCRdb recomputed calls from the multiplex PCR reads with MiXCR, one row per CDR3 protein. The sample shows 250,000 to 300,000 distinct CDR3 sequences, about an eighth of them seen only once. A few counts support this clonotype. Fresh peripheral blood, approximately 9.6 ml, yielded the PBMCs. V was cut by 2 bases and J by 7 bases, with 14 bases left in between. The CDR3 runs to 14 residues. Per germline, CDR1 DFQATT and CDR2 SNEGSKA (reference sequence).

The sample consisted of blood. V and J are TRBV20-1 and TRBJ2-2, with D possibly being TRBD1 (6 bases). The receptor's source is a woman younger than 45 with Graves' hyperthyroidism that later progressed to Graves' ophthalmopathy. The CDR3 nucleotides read TGCAGTGCTAGACCTGGGACACAAAACGGGGAGCTGTTTTTT. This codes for CSARPGTQNGELFF.